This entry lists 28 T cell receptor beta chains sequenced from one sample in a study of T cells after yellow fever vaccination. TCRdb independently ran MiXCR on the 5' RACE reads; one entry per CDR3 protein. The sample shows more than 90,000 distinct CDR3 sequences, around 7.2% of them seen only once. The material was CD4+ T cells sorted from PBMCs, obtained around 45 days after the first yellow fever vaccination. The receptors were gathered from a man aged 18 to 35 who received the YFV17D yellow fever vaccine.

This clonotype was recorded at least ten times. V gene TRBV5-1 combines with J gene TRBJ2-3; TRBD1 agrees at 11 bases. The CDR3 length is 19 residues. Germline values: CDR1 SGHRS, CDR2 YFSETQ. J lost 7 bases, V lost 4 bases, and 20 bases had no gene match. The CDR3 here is CASSRGPRDRGGLSNTQYF. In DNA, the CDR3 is TGCGCCAGCAGCCGGGGACCCCGGGACAGGGGGGGCTTGTCGAATACGCAGTATTTT. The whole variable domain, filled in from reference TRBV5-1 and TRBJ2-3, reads KAGVTQTPRYLIKTRGQQVTLSCSPISGHRSVSWYQQTPGQGLQFLFEYFSETQRNKGNFPGRFSGRQFSNSRSEMNVSTLELGDSALYLCASSRGPRDRGGLSNTQYFGPGTRLTVL.

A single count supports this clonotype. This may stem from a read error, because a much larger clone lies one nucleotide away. The CDR3 loop reads CASSQDLTGLYNEQFF. In DNA form, the CDR3 reads TGTGCCAGCAGCCAAGACCTGACCGGCCTCTACAATGAGCAGTTCTTC. V is TRBV4-2 and J is TRBJ2-1; D is unclear. V was clipped by 0 bases and J by 3 bases, with 12 bases between them. In germline, CDR1 is LGHNA, CDR2 YNFKEQ. The CDR3 contains 16 residues.

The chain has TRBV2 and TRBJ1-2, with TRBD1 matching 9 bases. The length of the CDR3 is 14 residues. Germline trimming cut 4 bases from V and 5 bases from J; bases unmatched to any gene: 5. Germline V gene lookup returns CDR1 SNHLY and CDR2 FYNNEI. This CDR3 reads CASSVQGAEYGYTF. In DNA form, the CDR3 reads TGTGCCAGCAGTGTACAGGGGGCGGAGTATGGCTACACCTTC.

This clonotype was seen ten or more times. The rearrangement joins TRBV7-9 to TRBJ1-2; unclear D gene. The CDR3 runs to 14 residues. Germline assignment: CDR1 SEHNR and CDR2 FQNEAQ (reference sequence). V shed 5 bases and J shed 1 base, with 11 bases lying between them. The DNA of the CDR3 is TGTGCCAGCAGCGCCCAGTTAATTAACTATGGCTACACCTTC. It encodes CASSAQLINYGYTF.

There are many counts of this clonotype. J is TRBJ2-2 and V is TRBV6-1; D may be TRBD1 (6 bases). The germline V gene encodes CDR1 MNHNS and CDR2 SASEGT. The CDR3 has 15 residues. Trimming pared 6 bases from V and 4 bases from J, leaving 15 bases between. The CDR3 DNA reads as TGTGCCAGCAGCTCCGGGACATATTTCACCGGGGAGCTGTTTTTT. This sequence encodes CASSSGTYFTGELFF.

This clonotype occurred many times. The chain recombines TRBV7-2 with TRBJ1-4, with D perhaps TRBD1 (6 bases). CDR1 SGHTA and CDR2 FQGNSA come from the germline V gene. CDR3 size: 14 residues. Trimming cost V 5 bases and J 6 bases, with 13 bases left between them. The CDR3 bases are TGTGCCAGCAGCCAACAAGGGGGTTATGAAAAACTGTTTTTT. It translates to CASSQQGGYEKLFF.

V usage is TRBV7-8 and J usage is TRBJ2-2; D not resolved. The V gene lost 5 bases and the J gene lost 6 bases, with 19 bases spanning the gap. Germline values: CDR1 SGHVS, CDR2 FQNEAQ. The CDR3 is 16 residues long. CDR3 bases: TGTGCCAGCAGCCCAAGTCGACTTCCGATAGCCGGGGAGCTGTTTTTT. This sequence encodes CASSPSRLPIAGELFF.

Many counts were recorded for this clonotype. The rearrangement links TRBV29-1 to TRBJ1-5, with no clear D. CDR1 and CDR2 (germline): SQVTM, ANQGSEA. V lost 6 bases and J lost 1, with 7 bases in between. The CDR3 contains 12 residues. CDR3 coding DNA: TGCAGCGTGAACAGAAGCAATCAGCCCCAGCATTTT. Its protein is CSVNRSNQPQHF.

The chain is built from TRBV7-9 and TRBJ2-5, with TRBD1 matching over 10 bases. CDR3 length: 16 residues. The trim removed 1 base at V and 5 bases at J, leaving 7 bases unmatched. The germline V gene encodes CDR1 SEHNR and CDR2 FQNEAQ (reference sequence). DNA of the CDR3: TGTGCCAGCAGCTTAGACCGGGACAGGGGAGATGAGACCCAGTACTTC. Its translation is CASSLDRDRGDETQYF.

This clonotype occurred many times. DNA of the CDR3: TGCAGCGTTGTCAGGTTCCCCGGGGAGCTGTTTTTT. It codes for CSVVRFPGELFF. The V gene is TRBV29-1, the J gene TRBJ2-2; D unclear. V shed 4 bases and J shed 6 bases, with 9 bases lying between them. This CDR3 comprises 12 residues. Per germline, CDR1 SQVTM and CDR2 ANQGSEA.

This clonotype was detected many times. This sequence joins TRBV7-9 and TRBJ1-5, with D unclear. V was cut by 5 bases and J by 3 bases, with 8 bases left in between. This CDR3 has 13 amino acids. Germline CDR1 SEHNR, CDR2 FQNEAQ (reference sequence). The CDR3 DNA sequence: TGTGCCAGCAGCGGGCAGACCAATCAGCCCCAGCATTTT. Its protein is CASSGQTNQPQHF.

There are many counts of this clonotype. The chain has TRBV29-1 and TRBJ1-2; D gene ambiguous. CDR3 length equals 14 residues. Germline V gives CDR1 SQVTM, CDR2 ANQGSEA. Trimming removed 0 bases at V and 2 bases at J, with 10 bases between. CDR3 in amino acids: CSVEDPTRNYGYTF. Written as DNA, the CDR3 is TGCAGCGTTGAAGATCCCACGCGGAACTATGGCTACACCTTC.

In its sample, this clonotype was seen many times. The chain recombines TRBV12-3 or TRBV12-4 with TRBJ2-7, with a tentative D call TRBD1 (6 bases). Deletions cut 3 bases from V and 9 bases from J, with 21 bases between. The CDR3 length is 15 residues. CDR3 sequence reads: CASSFGGPGTSGQYF. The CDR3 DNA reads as TGTGCCAGCAGTTTCGGTGGCCCCGGGACATCGGGGCAGTACTTC.

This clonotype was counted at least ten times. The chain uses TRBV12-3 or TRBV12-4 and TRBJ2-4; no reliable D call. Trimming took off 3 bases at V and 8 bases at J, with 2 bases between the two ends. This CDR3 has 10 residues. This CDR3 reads CASSFDIQYF. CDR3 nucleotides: TGTGCCAGCAGTTTTGACATTCAGTACTTC.

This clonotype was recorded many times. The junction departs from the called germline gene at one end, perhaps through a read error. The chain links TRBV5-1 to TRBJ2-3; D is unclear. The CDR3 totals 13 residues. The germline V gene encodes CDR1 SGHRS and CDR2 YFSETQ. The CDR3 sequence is CASSQTGTDTQYF. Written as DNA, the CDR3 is TGTGCCAGCAGCCAAACAGGCACAGATACGCAGTATTTT.

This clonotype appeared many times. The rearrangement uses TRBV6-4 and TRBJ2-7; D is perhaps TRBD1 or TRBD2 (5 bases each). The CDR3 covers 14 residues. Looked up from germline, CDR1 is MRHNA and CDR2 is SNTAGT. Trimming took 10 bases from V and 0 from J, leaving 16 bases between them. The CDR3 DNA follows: TGTGCCATCACCGGGACCTCGAGCTCCTACGAGCAGTACGTC. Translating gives CAITGTSSSYEQYV.

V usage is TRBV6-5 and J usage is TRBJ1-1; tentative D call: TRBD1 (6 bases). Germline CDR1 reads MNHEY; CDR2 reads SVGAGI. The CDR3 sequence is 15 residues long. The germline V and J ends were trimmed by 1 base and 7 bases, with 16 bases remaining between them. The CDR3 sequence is CASSYYRDTRGEAFF. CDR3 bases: TGTGCCAGCAGTTACTACCGGGACACCAGAGGTGAAGCTTTCTTT.

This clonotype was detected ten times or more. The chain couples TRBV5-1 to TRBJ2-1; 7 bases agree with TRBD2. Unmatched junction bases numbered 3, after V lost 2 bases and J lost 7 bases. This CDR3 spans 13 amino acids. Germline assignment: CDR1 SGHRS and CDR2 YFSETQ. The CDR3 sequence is CASSFGGVNEQFF. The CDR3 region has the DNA TGCGCCAGCAGCTTTGGGGGGGTGAATGAGCAGTTCTTC. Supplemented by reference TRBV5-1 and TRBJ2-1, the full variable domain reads KAGVTQTPRYLIKTRGQQVTLSCSPISGHRSVSWYQQTPGQGLQFLFEYFSETQRNKGNFPGRFSGRQFSNSRSEMNVSTLELGDSALYLCASSFGGVNEQFFGPGTRLTVL.

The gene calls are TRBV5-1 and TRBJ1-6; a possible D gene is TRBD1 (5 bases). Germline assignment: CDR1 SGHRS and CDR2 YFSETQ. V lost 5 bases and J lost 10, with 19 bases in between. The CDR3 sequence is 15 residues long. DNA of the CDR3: TGCGCCAGCAGTCCGCAGGGACGGGTAAAATCACCCCTCCACTTT. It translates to CASSPQGRVKSPLHF.

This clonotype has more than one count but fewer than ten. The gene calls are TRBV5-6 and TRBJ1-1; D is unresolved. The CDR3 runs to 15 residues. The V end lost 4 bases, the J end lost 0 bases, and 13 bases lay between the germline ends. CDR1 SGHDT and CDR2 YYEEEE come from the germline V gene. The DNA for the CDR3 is TGTGCCAGCAGCCCTAATTTCATGATGAACACTGAAGCTTTCTTT. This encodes CASSPNFMMNTEAFF.

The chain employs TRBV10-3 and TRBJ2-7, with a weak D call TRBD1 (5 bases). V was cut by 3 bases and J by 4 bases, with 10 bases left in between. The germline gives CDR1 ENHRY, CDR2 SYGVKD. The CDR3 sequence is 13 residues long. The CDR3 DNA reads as TGTGCCATCAGTGACCCGAAGGGGTACGAGCAGTACTTC. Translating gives CAISDPKGYEQYF.

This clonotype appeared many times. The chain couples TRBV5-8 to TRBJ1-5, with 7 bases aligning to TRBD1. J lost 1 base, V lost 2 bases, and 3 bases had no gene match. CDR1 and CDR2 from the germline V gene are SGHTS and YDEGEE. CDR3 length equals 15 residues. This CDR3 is CASSFWTGSNQPQHF. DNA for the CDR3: TGTGCCAGCAGCTTCTGGACAGGCAGCAATCAGCCCCAGCATTTT. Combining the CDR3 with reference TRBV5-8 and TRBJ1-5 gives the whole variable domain EAGVTQSPTHLIKTRGQQATLRCSPISGHTSVYWYQQALGLGLQFLLWYDEGEERNRGNFPPRFSGRQFPNYSSELNVNALELEDSALYLCASSFWTGSNQPQHFGDGTRLSIL.

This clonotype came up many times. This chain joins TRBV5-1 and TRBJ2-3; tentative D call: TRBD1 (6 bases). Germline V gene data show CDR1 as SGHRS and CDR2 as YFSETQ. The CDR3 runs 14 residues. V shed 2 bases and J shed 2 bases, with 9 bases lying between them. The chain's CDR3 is CASSLGGITDTQYF. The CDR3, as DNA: TGCGCCAGCAGCTTAGGGGGTATCACAGATACGCAGTATTTT.

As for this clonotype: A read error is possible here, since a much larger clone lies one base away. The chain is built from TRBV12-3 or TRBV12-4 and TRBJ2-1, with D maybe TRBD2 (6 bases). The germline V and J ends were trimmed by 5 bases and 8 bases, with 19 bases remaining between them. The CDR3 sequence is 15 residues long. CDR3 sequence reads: CASSATGRGSDEQFF. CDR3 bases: TGTGCCAGCAGTGCCACAGGTCGGGGGTCGGATGAGCAGTTCTTC.

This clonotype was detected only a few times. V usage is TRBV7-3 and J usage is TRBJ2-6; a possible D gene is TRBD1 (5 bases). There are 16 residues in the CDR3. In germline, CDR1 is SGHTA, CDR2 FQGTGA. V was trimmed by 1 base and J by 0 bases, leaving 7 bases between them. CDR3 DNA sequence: TGTGCCAGCAGCTTAAGGACAAACTCTGGGGCCAACGTCCTGACTTTC. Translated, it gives CASSLRTNSGANVLTF.

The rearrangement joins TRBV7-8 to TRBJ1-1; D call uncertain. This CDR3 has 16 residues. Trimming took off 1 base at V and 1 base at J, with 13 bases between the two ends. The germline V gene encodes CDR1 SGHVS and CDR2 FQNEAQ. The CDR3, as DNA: TGTGCCAGCAGCTTAGGGTTTGGACGCAAGAACACTGAAGCTTTCTTT. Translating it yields CASSLGFGRKNTEAFF.

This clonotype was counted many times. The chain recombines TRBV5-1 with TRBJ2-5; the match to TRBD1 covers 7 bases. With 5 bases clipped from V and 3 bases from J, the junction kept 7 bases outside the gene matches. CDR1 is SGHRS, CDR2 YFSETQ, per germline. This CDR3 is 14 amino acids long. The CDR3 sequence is CASRVGTAEETQYF. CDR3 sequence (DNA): TGCGCCAGCAGGGTAGGGACAGCCGAAGAGACCCAGTACTTC.

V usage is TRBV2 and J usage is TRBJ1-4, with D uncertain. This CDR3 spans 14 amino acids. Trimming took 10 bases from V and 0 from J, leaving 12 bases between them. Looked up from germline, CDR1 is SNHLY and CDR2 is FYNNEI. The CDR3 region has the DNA TGTGCCACCGAGAAAGAGGCAACTAATGAAAAACTGTTTTTT. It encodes CATEKEATNEKLFF.